A selection of T cell receptor beta chains follows, all from one sample in a study of blood T cell repertoires in COVID-19. TCRdb keeps only in-frame clones here, not all; method: immunoSEQ multiplex PCR. Of roughly 89,000 clones in the sample, 80% to 90% were seen once. Specimen: peripheral blood. The origin of the receptors is an elderly woman with acute or convalescent COVID-19. CDR3s include the opening cysteine and the closing phenylalanine or tryptophan. Only some rows state a clone size, as once, few, many or a class for expanded clones.

abundance	j_gene	v_gene	len	CDR3aa
once	TRBJ1-5	TRBV3-1/TRBV3-2	14	CASSQSQINQPQHF
-	TRBJ2-5	TRBV5-6	13	CASSLAGGETQYF
-	TRBJ1-5	TRBV11-3	12	CASSTQGQPQHF
-	TRBJ1-5	TRBV2	16	CASSEALQGGNQPQHF
once	TRBJ1-4	TRBV12-5	12	CASGLDEGKLFF
-	TRBJ2-3	TRBV11-2	15	CASSLADGSADTQYF
-	TRBJ1-1	TRBV5-4	14	CASTMGQGSTEAFF
-	TRBJ2-7	TRBV5-1	11	CASSLDEEQYF
-	TRBJ1-4	TRBV6-2/TRBV6-3	19	CASSYPSGTGGIINEKLFF
-	TRBJ2-7	TRBV28	14	CASSLGGSAYEQYF
-	TRBJ2-3	TRBV4-2	15	CASSQAAGSTDTQYF